The 17 T cell receptor beta chains below were found in one sample sequenced in a study of T-cell memory formation after mild COVID-19. A single record per CDR3 protein comes from TCRdb applying MiXCR to the 5' RACE reads. The repertoire holds about 350,000 distinct CDR3 sequences, with around 15% as singletons. Sequencing was performed on PBMCs or a T cell subset sorted from them (not recorded which). These receptors all stem from a young man who had mild COVID-19 (a few samples of this study predate the infection). Cell type and time point are not known.

This clonotype was observed a few times. The V and J genes are TRBV10-1 and TRBJ2-2; 7 bases line up with TRBD1. J gave up 7 bases and V 5 bases, and 4 bases lay outside the gene matches. The germline gives CDR1 WNHNN, CDR2 SYGVQD (reference sequence). The CDR3 is made up of 13 amino acids. The CDR3 DNA sequence: TGCGCCAGCAGTCAGGGGGTGAACGGGGAGCTGTTTTTT. This codes for CASSQGVNGELFF.

This clonotype came up a few times. The rearrangement joins TRBV12-3 or TRBV12-4 to TRBJ2-1, with D unclear. Trimming took off 4 bases at V and 8 bases at J, with 9 bases between the two ends. CDR3 length: 12 amino acids. The CDR3 nucleotides are TGTGCCAGCAGTTCCCAGTGGGATGAGCAGTTCTTC. Protein sequence: CASSSQWDEQFF.

This clonotype came up a few times. J is TRBJ2-2 and V is TRBV29-1, with 7 bases lining up with TRBD2. J was trimmed by 4 bases and V by 6 bases; bases with no gene match: 11. Germline assignment: CDR1 SQVTM and CDR2 ANQGSEA. The CDR3 spans 15 residues. DNA for the CDR3: TGCAGCGTGGACACGTGGACGGGGGGCACCGGGGAGCTGTTTTTT. Protein: CSVDTWTGGTGELFF.

This clonotype appeared a few times. This chain joins TRBV7-9 and TRBJ1-1; D is possibly TRBD1 (6 bases). The V end was cut by 5 bases, the J end by 4 bases, with 14 bases between. CDR1 is SEHNR and CDR2 is FQNEAQ in the germline V gene (reference sequence). CDR3 size: 14 residues. The CDR3: CASSPDRWGTEAFF. CDR3 bases: TGTGCCAGCAGCCCCGACAGGTGGGGCACTGAAGCTTTCTTT.

This clonotype was observed many times. At one boundary the junction diverges from the germline segment, which might be a read error. V usage is TRBV2 and J usage is TRBJ2-7; TRBD1 matches at 9 bases. The germline gives CDR1 SNHLY, CDR2 FYNNEI. This CDR3 has 13 residues. CDR3 protein: CASSGTGTYEQYF. The CDR3 coding sequence is TGCGCCAGCAGTGGGACAGGGACCTACGAGCAGTACTTC. The complete variable domain, with remaining parts taken from reference TRBV2 and TRBJ2-7, reads EPEVTQTPSHQVTQMGQEVILRCVPISNHLYFYWYRQILGQKVEFLVSFYNNEISEKSEIFDDQFSVERPDGSNFTLKIRSTKLEDSAMYFCASSGTGTYEQYFGPGTRLTVT.

This clonotype came up a few times. This chain joins TRBV20-1 and TRBJ1-6; TRBD1 aligns across 7 bases. The CDR3 contains 14 residues. V lost 5 bases, J lost 9 bases, and 10 bases stayed unmatched. Germline V gene data show CDR1 as DFQATT and CDR2 as SNEGSKA (reference sequence). The CDR3 region has the DNA TGCAGTGCTTACCCGGGTGCAGGGGGTTCACCCCTCCACTTT. It encodes CSAYPGAGGSPLHF.

This clonotype occurred a few times. V usage is TRBV2 and J usage is TRBJ2-1; D perhaps matches TRBD2 (5 bases). In germline, CDR1 is SNHLY, CDR2 FYNNEI. The V gene lost 3 bases and the J gene lost 4 bases, with 19 bases spanning the gap. The CDR3 length is 17 residues. CDR3 nucleotide sequence: TGTGCCAGCAGTGACCCCGGGGATCCTAGGGATTACAATGAGCAGTTCTTC. The encoded protein is CASSDPGDPRDYNEQFF.

The sample holds many counts of this clonotype. The rearrangement uses TRBV9 and TRBJ2-3; D remains ambiguous. The CDR3 sequence is 15 residues long. The V gene lost 2 bases and the J gene lost 5 bases, with 15 bases spanning the gap. Germline loops: CDR1 SGDLS, CDR2 YYNGEE. CDR3 residues: CASSVGPQGGDTQYF. The DNA of the CDR3 is TGTGCCAGCAGCGTCGGGCCCCAAGGCGGAGATACGCAGTATTTT. Full variable domain (missing parts from reference TRBV9 and TRBJ2-3): DSGVTQTPKHLITATGQRVTLRCSPRSGDLSVYWYQQSLDQGLQFLIQYYNGEERAKGNILERFSAQQFPDLHSELNLSSLELGDSALYFCASSVGPQGGDTQYFGPGTRLTVL.

A few counts support this clonotype. This sequence joins TRBV6-5 and TRBJ2-7, with 9 positions matching TRBD1. Per germline, CDR1 MNHEY and CDR2 SVGAGI. V was clipped by 6 bases and J by 4 bases; unmatched bases: 10. This CDR3 is 15 amino acids long. CDR3 residues: CASSWDRAGLYEQYF. The CDR3 bases are TGTGCCAGCAGCTGGGACAGGGCCGGACTATACGAGCAGTACTTC.

This clonotype showed up just a few times. The chain joins TRBV7-9 to TRBJ2-3; D may be TRBD2 (7 bases). V was trimmed by 5 bases and J by 1 base, leaving 13 bases between them. The CDR3 totals 15 residues. Germline CDR1 and CDR2: SEHNR and FQNEAQ (reference sequence). The DNA of the CDR3 is TGTGCCAGCAGCGGGGGGGGCCGGGGCACAGATACGCAGTATTTT. Protein: CASSGGGRGTDTQYF.

This clonotype has only a few counts. The chain employs TRBV5-1 and TRBJ1-5; D unclear. The V end was cut by 4 bases, the J end by 7 bases, with 18 bases between. This CDR3 is built from 15 residues. Germline V gene lookup returns CDR1 SGHRS and CDR2 YFSETQ. CDR3: CASSPGFGVGQPQHF. As DNA, the CDR3 is TGCGCCAGCAGCCCGGGGTTTGGGGTCGGGCAGCCCCAGCATTTT. The full variable domain, with the rest looked up from reference TRBV5-1 and TRBJ1-5, is KAGVTQTPRYLIKTRGQQVTLSCSPISGHRSVSWYQQTPGQGLQFLFEYFSETQRNKGNFPGRFSGRQFSNSRSEMNVSTLELGDSALYLCASSPGFGVGQPQHFGDGTRLSIL.

This clonotype appeared a few times. The rearrangement links TRBV7-3 to TRBJ2-1; 13 nucleotides align to TRBD2. From germline, CDR1 is SGHTA and CDR2 FQGTGA. The V gene end was trimmed by 5 bases and the J gene end by 0 bases; junction bases not matched to a gene: 7. The CDR3 covers 18 residues. CDR3 bases: TGTGCCAGCAGCCCCGGGACTAGCGGGGTGAGCTCCTACAATGAGCAGTTCTTC. Translating gives CASSPGTSGVSSYNEQFF.

This rearrangement joins TRBV4-3 to TRBJ1-2; TRBD1 agrees at 7 bases. CDR1 and CDR2 from the germline V gene are LGHNA and YSLEER. After removal of 4 bases from V and 7 bases from J, the junction contained 6 bases not matched to a gene. There are 13 residues in the CDR3. The CDR3 DNA sequence: TGCGCCAGCAGCCTAACAGGGGCGTTTGGCTACACCTTC. Translation: CASSLTGAFGYTF.

This clonotype was detected many times. The gene calls are TRBV5-1 and TRBJ1-1; maybe TRBD1 (6 bases). With 0 bases removed from V and 6 bases from J, the gap between germline ends came to 9 bases. CDR1 and CDR2 from the germline V gene are SGHRS and YFSETQ. The CDR3 spans 13 residues. The CDR3 here is CASSLAEGAEAFF. The CDR3 nucleotides read TGCGCCAGCAGCTTGGCCGAGGGGGCTGAAGCTTTCTTT.

This chain links TRBV7-9 with TRBJ1-2; no clear D. The CDR3 has 13 residues. Trimming removed 3 bases from V and 0 bases from J, with 5 bases in between. Germline V lookup: CDR1 SEHNR, CDR2 FQNEAQ (reference sequence). CDR3 residues: CASSFRSNYGYTF. The CDR3 DNA reads TGTGCCAGCAGCTTTAGGTCTAACTATGGCTACACCTTC. Combining the CDR3 with reference TRBV7-9 and TRBJ1-2 gives the whole variable domain DTGVSQNPRHKITKRGQNVTFRCDPISEHNRLYWYRQTLGQGPEFLTYFQNEAQLEKSRLLSDRFSAERPKGSFSTLEIQRTEQGDSAMYLCASSFRSNYGYTFGSGTRLTVV.

This chain uses TRBV28 with TRBJ2-1, with 9 bases matching TRBD2. V lost 7 bases to trimming and J lost 3 bases; unmatched junction nucleotides: 4. Germline CDR1 reads MDHEN; CDR2 reads SYDVKM. The CDR3 contains 14 residues. As DNA, the CDR3 is TGTGCCAGCAACCCGACTAGCGGCTACAATGAGCAGTTCTTC. Its translation is CASNPTSGYNEQFF.

This clonotype came up many times. The genes are TRBV7-2 and TRBJ2-3; the D gene is possibly TRBD1 (6 bases). Germline V lookup: CDR1 SGHTA, CDR2 FQGNSA. V shed 10 bases and J shed 9 bases, with 29 bases lying between them. The CDR3 covers 16 residues. The CDR3 reads CAIPSEGGTMGGTQYF. CDR3 coding DNA: TGTGCCATCCCCTCCGAGGGTGGGACAATGGGTGGAACGCAGTATTTT.